This T cell receptor beta chain is from a study of blood T cell repertoires in COVID-19. Per germline, CDR1 LNHDA and CDR2 SQIVND (reference sequence). This CDR3 has 14 amino acids. Trimming removed 5 bases at V and 9 bases at J, with 17 bases between. As processed by the authors: Nucleated cell counts were estimated from reference gene primer amplification. Some clones are missing from TCRdb's copy, which holds only in-frame ones; the method was immunoSEQ multiplex PCR. The V and J calls and the clone size are those of that table, but D and trimming were determined from the DNA. The sample yields approximately 250,000 clones, roughly 86% seen once.

The clonotype was recovered from a man younger than 35 with active or convalescent COVID-19. V gene TRBV19 combines with J gene TRBJ2-1, with D hard to call. The sample taken for sequencing was peripheral blood. The CDR3 DNA reads TGTGCCAGTAGTCCCGAGGAATCAGTAGGTGAGCAGTTCTTC. Protein product: CASSPEESVGEQFF. Complete variable domain (other parts from reference TRBV19 and TRBJ2-1): DGGITQSPKYLFRKEGQNVTLSCEQNLNHDAMYWYRQDPGQGLRLIYYSQIVNDFQKGDIAEGYSVSREKKESFPLTVTSAQKNPTAFYLCASSPEESVGEQFFGPGTRLTVL.